Listed below are T cell receptor beta chains from one sample, sequenced in a study of OX40 agonist ivuxolimab in advanced cancers. The method was immunoSEQ multiplex PCR; TCRdb's version includes in-frame clones alone and lacks a portion of them. This sample has 35,000 to 55,000 clones, with approximately 90% found just once. The starting material was CD4+ or CD8+ T cells sorted from blood, obtained in a trial of the OX40 agonist ivuxolimab. These receptors came from an adult with an advanced solid tumor such as melanoma, head and neck, liver or kidney cancer. Both conserved end residues are part of each CDR3. D genes are given only for firm matches. The size field is filled for only some rows; it gives once, few, many or a size class.

. TRBJ1-4 . TRBV11-2 CASSKRQGEKLFF TGTGCCAGCAGCAAGAGGCAGGGAGAAAAACTGTTTTTT
. TRBJ1-3 . TRBV6-1 CASTLHPSGNTIYF TGTGCCAGCACTCTACATCCCTCTGGAAACACCATATATTTT
. TRBJ2-1 . TRBV5-1 CASSRVGEQFF TGCGCCAGCAGTCGGGTTGGTGAGCAGTTCTTC
. TRBJ2-5 . TRBV4-1 CASSQGQIQETQYF TGCGCCAGCAGCCAAGGACAGATACAAGAGACCCAGTACTTC
. TRBJ2-7 . TRBV6-1 CASSEMGGRLYEQYF TGTGCCAGCAGTGAGATGGGGGGCCGACTTTACGAGCAGTACTTC
once TRBJ2-7 . TRBV10-3 CAISEFISGSYEQYF TGTGCCATCAGTGAGTTTATATCGGGCTCCTACGAGCAGTACTTC
. TRBJ2-7 . TRBV28 CASSSGQGGEQYF TGTGCCAGCAGTTCAGGGCAGGGTGGCGAGCAGTACTTC
. TRBJ2-3 . TRBV12-5 CASGLVGTDTQYF TGTGCTAGTGGTTTGGTGGGCACAGATACGCAGTATTTT
. TRBJ2-5 TRBD2 TRBV6-1 CASSGSSGRETQYF TGTGCCAGCAGTGGTTCTAGCGGAAGGGAGACCCAGTACTTC
. TRBJ2-7 . TRBV7-2 CASSPRGRSYEQYF TGTGCCAGCAGCCCACGGGGCCGCTCCTACGAGCAGTACTTC
. TRBJ1-1 TRBD1 TRBV28 CASTPAGGVTEAFF TGTGCCAGCACCCCGGCAGGGGGCGTCACTGAAGCTTTCTTT
. TRBJ1-1 . TRBV5-6 CASSLVAAPNTEAFF TGTGCCAGCAGCTTGGTTGCGGCCCCGAACACTGAAGCTTTCTTT
once TRBJ1-5 . TRBV7-8 CASSRATEEPQHF TGTGCCAGCAGCCGCGCCACAGAGGAGCCCCAGCATTTT